Included here is one T cell receptor (beta chain) sequence, with context. Its matching antigen is unknown. Vbeta (60) and Jbeta (13) primers were used in the PCR. Assay used: immunoSEQ multiplex PCR; TCRdb lists only in-frame clones, some missing. The sample has 120,000 to 150,000 clones, more than 70% seen once. The CDR3 consists of 16 residues. Germline lookup yields CDR1 SGDLS and CDR2 YYNGEE. With V trimmed by 0 bases and J by 7 bases, 9 bases remained unmatched. At sampling all donors were nominally healthy, likely with unrecorded immune exposures. This record comes from a study of cytomegalovirus exposure and HLA in healthy donors. Findings and caveats of the study: With later analysis, a missense DCLRE1C variant became linked to TCR beta V- and J-gene trimming. Reported performance of the classifier showed diagnosis of cytomegalovirus status with high specificity and sensitivity. Evidence from a later analysis indicated that most CMV-associated TCR beta chains looked HLA-restricted.

The chain is built from TRBV9 and TRBJ2-1, with 8 nucleotides matching TRBD2. Sequenced sample: PBMCs. The origin of this receptor is a male donor in good health and CMV-seropositive. The CDR3 loop reads CASSVVTGGPLNEQFF. The CDR3 coding sequence is TGTGCCAGCAGCGTAGTAACGGGGGGGCCTTTGAATGAGCAGTTCTTC. The full variable domain, in which reference TRBV9 and TRBJ2-1 provide the parts outside the CDR3, is DSGVTQTPKHLITATGQRVTLRCSPRSGDLSVYWYQQSLDQGLQFLIQYYNGEERAKGNILERFSAQQFPDLHSELNLSSLELGDSALYFCASSVVTGGPLNEQFFGPGTRLTVL.